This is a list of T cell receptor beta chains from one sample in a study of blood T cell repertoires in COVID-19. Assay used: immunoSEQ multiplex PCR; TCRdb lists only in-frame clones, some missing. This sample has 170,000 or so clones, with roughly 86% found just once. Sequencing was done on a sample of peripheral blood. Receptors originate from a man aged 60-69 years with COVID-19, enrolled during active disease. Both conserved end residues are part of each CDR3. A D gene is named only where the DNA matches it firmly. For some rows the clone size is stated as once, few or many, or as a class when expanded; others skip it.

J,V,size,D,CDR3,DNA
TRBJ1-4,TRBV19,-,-,CASSPAGGTTNEKLFF,TGTGCCAGTTCTCCTGCGGGCGGAACAACTAATGAAAAACTGTTTTTT
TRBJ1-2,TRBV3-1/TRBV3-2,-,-,CASSPSLYSGLDYGYTF,TGTGCCAGCAGCCCGTCTCTGTACAGTGGTTTAGACTATGGCTACACCTTC
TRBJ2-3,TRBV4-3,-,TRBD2,CASSPKREGTDTQYF,TGCGCCAGCAGCCCTAAGCGGGAGGGCACAGATACGCAGTATTTT
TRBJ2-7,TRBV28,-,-,CASSTDRDFSYEQYF,TGTGCCAGCAGTACCGACAGGGACTTCTCCTACGAGCAGTACTTC
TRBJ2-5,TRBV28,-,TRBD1,CASSPSTGRGGRETQYF,TGTGCCAGCAGTCCCTCGACAGGGAGAGGTGGTAGAGAGACCCAGTACTTC
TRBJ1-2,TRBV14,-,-,CASSQQGLDGYTF,TGTGCCAGCAGCCAACAGGGGCTTGATGGCTACACCTTC
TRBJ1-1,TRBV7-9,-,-,CASSPRGGPAEAFF,TGTGCCAGCAGCCCCCGGGGAGGACCGGCTGAAGCTTTCTTT
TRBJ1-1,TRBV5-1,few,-,CASSIDSLGPFF,TGCGCCAGCAGCATCGACAGCCTAGGGCCTTTCTTT
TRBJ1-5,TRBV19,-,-,CASSIEGRQPQHF,TGTGCCAGTAGTATAGAGGGGCGACAGCCCCAGCATTTT
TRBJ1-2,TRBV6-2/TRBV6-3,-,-,CASSYSMGGTNGYTF,TGTGCCAGCAGTTACTCGATGGGAGGAACGAATGGCTACACCTTC
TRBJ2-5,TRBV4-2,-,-,CASSPSLGSAQETQYF,TGTGCCAGCAGCCCTTCCCTCGGGAGCGCGCAAGAGACCCAGTACTTC
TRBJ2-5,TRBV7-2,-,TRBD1,CASSSDRGQGETQYF,TGTGCCAGCAGCTCGGACAGGGGCCAGGGAGAGACCCAGTACTTC
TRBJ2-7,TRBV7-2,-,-,CASTSSSGGGSYEQYF,TGTGCCAGCACCTCAAGCTCAGGGGGAGGCTCCTACGAGCAGTACTTC
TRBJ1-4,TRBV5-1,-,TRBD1,CASSSETGSGEKLFF,TGCGCCAGCAGCTCCGAGACAGGGTCTGGTGAAAAACTGTTTTTT
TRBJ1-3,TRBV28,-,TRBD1,CASSLTPDRNTIYF,TGTGCCAGCAGTCTAACGCCGGACAGGAACACCATATATTTT
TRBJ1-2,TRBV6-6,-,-,CASFRGSANYGYTF,TGTGCCAGCTTCAGGGGATCCGCTAACTATGGCTACACCTTC
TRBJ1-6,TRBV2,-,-,CASKGRGTGGSPLHF,TGTGCCAGCAAAGGCAGGGGCACGGGGGGTTCACCCCTCCACTTT
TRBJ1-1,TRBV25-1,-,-,CASSAVNRAGVPEAFF,TGTGCCAGCAGTGCGGTAAACAGGGCTGGGGTCCCTGAAGCTTTCTTT
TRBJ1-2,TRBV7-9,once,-,CASSQPEGSNYGYTF,TGTGCCAGCAGCCAGCCGGAGGGGTCTAACTATGGCTACACCTTC
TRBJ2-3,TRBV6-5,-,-,CASSIRAADTQYF,TGTGCCAGCAGCATTCGTGCGGCAGATACGCAGTATTTT
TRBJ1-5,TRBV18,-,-,CASSQDRNQPQHF,TGTGCCAGCTCTCAAGACAGAAATCAGCCCCAGCATTTT
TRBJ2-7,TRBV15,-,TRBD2,CATSFGLAGLGEQYF,TGTGCCACCAGCTTTGGACTAGCAGGATTAGGCGAGCAGTACTTC